The 26 T cell receptor beta chains reported below all come from one sample, sequenced in a study of Tregs in tolerant kidney transplant recipients. Antigen specificity for these receptors is unknown. The repertoire was sequenced with immunoSEQ multiplex PCR; TCRdb's copy has only in-frame clones and lacks some. The sample lists around 30,000 clones, 70% to 85% seen once, with approximately 2% in the top ten. Source material: Tregs from blood cultured with allogeneic cells. Every receptor here comes from a human donor in good health.

This sequence joins TRBV4-3 and TRBJ2-5; the D gene is possibly TRBD2 (6 bases). Germline CDR1 and CDR2: LGHNA and YSLEER. CDR3 length: 13 amino acids. V was cut by 5 bases and J by 1 base, with 8 bases left in between. CDR3 in amino acids: CASSRDSQETQYF. In nucleotides, the CDR3 is TGCGCCAGCAGCAGGGACTCCCAAGAGACCCAGTACTTC.

The chain couples TRBV4-3 to TRBJ2-7, with D perhaps TRBD1 or TRBD2 (5 bases each). This CDR3 contains 19 residues. Trimming cost V 1 base and J 4 bases, with 26 bases left between them. Germline V CDR1 and CDR2: LGHNA, YSLEER. CDR3 sequence: CASSQVTGRNHLGDYEQYF. The DNA of the CDR3 is TGCGCCAGCAGCCAAGTTACGGGGCGGAACCACCTAGGGGATTACGAGCAGTACTTC.

This clone was seen once. The rearrangement uses TRBV6-8 and TRBJ2-1, with 8 bases aligning to TRBD2. CDR3 length: 13 residues. Germline V gene data show CDR1 as MNHGY and CDR2 as SAAAGT. V trimming: 5 bases; J trimming: 9 bases; junction bases outside the gene matches: 6. The CDR3 nucleotides are TGTGCCAGCAGTCCCACTAGCGGCCGTGAGCAGTTCTTC. Protein sequence: CASSPTSGREQFF.

The chain employs TRBV10-2 and TRBJ1-1; D possibly corresponds to TRBD1 (5 bases). Trimming removed 10 bases from V and 3 bases from J, with 15 bases in between. The length of the CDR3 is 13 residues. Germline V gene data show CDR1 as WSHSY and CDR2 as SAAADI. CDR3 sequence (DNA): TGCGCCACCATACCCTTGGGGGACACTGAAGCTTTCTTT. Protein product: CATIPLGDTEAFF.

The chain is built from TRBV2 and TRBJ2-5, with 7 bases that match TRBD2. The CDR3 has 12 residues. Germline trimming cut 8 bases from V and 5 bases from J; bases unmatched to any gene: 5. Germline V gives CDR1 SNHLY, CDR2 FYNNEI. CDR3 nucleotides: TGTGCCAGCGCGGGGGTAGGCGAGACCCAGTACTTC. Residues: CASAGVGETQYF.

This sequence joins TRBV10-3 and TRBJ2-7; TRBD2 is a possible D gene (6 bases). Germline V lookup: CDR1 ENHRY, CDR2 SYGVKD. The CDR3 spans 14 residues. The ends were cut back, 7 bases at V and 0 bases at J, with 13 bases in the middle. The DNA of the CDR3 is TGTGCCATCAAACGGGGGTTGGACTCCTACGAGCAGTACTTC. This translates into CAIKRGLDSYEQYF.

This clone was recorded once. The chain recombines TRBV6-5 with TRBJ2-2; TRBD2 matches 10 bases. Germline V gives CDR1 MNHEY, CDR2 SVGAGI. Trimming cost V 6 bases and J 4 bases; bases outside gene matches: 2. The CDR3 sequence is 14 residues long. CDR3 loop: CASRRTSGTGELFF. CDR3 DNA: TGTGCCAGCAGGCGGACTAGCGGCACCGGGGAGCTGTTTTTT.

The chain links TRBV5-4 to TRBJ1-1; a weak D match, TRBD1 (5 bases). This CDR3 region has 13 residues. Germline lookup yields CDR1 SGHNT and CDR2 YYREEE (reference sequence). V gave up 5 bases and J gave up 0 bases, with 8 bases separating them. CDR3 in amino acids: CASRRGMNTEAFF. In nucleotides, the CDR3 is TGTGCCAGCAGGAGGGGCATGAACACTGAAGCTTTCTTT.

The CDR3 nucleotides read TGTGCCAGCAGACTTACCGGAGGTGATGATACGCAGTATTTT. This gives the protein CASRLTGGDDTQYF. The V call is TRBV6-6, the J call TRBJ2-3, with a possible D match to TRBD2 (5 bases). This CDR3 contains 14 residues. Germline V gene sequence: CDR1 MNHNY, CDR2 SVGAGI (reference sequence). Trimming stripped 6 bases from V and 6 bases from J, with 16 bases between.

Comments on this clone: Other nucleotide sequences from this sample produce the same CDR3. The chain has TRBV5-1 and TRBJ2-7; 9 bases line up with TRBD2. The CDR3 contains 16 residues. V trimming: 4 bases; J trimming: 2 bases; junction bases outside the gene matches: 10. The germline CDR1 and CDR2 sequences are SGHRS and YFSETQ. The CDR3 protein is CASSPTTSGKAYEQYF. The CDR3 nucleotides read TGCGCCAGCAGCCCTACGACTAGCGGAAAGGCCTACGAGCAGTACTTC.

The V call is TRBV9, the J call TRBJ2-4, with 8 bases that match TRBD1. There are 13 residues in the CDR3. CDR1 is SGDLS, CDR2 YYNGEE, per germline. The trim removed 0 bases at V and 7 bases at J, leaving 0 bases unmatched. CDR3 nucleotide sequence: TGTGCCAGCAGCGTAGGACAGGGGAACATTCAGTACTTC. Amino acid sequence: CASSVGQGNIQYF.

The sample holds a few counts of this clone. This chain joins TRBV18 and TRBJ2-1; 10 bases map to TRBD1. The CDR3 is made up of 15 amino acids. J was trimmed by 6 bases and V by 3 bases; bases with no gene match: 5. CDR1 and CDR2 (germline): KGHSH, LQKENI. CDR3 coding DNA: TGTGCCAGCTCACCCCAGAGGACAGGGGGCAATGAGCAGTTCTTC. It codes for CASSPQRTGGNEQFF.

The V call is TRBV4-3, the J call TRBJ1-4, with D maybe TRBD1 (6 bases). This CDR3 is 15 amino acids long. With 1 base removed from V and 4 bases from J, the gap between germline ends came to 10 bases. Per germline, CDR1 LGHNA and CDR2 YSLEER. CDR3 in DNA: TGCGCCAGCAGCCAAGCACAGGGCAATAATGAAAAACTGTTTTTT. This gives the protein CASSQAQGNNEKLFF.

V gene TRBV29-1 combines with J gene TRBJ1-2; a weak D match, TRBD1 (6 bases). There are 14 residues in the CDR3. Trimming took 4 bases from V and 1 from J, leaving 13 bases between them. CDR1 and CDR2 from the germline V gene are SQVTM and ANQGSEA. CDR3 nucleotide sequence: TGCAGCGTTGCACAGGGAACGTTTAACTATGGCTACACCTTC. Residues: CSVAQGTFNYGYTF.

The V and J genes are TRBV20-1 and TRBJ1-2; unclear D gene. The CDR3 sequence is 11 residues long. Trimming took off 6 bases at V and 5 bases at J, with 10 bases between the two ends. Germline V gives CDR1 DFQATT, CDR2 SNEGSKA (reference sequence). The chain's CDR3 is CSAHRAYGYTF. The CDR3 DNA sequence: TGCAGTGCCCATCGGGCTTATGGCTACACCTTC.

J is TRBJ2-5 and V is TRBV19, with D possibly being TRBD2 (6 bases). This CDR3 contains 14 residues. Looked up from germline, CDR1 is LNHDA and CDR2 is SQIVND (reference sequence). The ends were cut back, 3 bases at V and 3 bases at J, with 11 bases in the middle. For the CDR3, the DNA is TGTGCCAGTAGTATTACGGGGGTAGAAGAGACCCAGTACTTC. Amino acid sequence: CASSITGVEETQYF.

CDR3 DNA: TGTGCCAGCAGCTTGCTGGGGGCTGGGGCCAACGTCCTGACTTTC. Amino acids: CASSLLGAGANVLTF. The chain couples TRBV5-8 to TRBJ2-6; D might be TRBD1 or TRBD2, each matching 5 bases. Trimming stripped 1 base from V and 2 bases from J, with 7 bases between. Germline-derived CDR1 and CDR2 are SGHTS and YDEGEE. CDR3 length: 15 amino acids.

The CDR3 spells CASPKNRAANYGYTF. DNA for the CDR3: TGTGCCTCACCAAAAAACAGGGCAGCTAACTATGGCTACACCTTC. V and J are TRBV30 and TRBJ1-2; maybe TRBD1 (6 bases). CDR1 is GTSNPN, CDR2 SVGIG, per germline (reference sequence). The V end was cut by 7 bases, the J end by 0 bases, with 18 bases between. The CDR3 loop spans 15 amino acids. Supplemented by reference TRBV30 and TRBJ1-2, the full variable domain reads SQTIHQWPATLVQPVGSPLSLECTVEGTSNPNLYWYRQAAGRGLQLLFYSVGIGQISSEVPQNLSASRPQDRQFILSSKKLLLSDSGFYLCASPKNRAANYGYTFGSGTRLTVV.

The rearrangement joins TRBV5-1 to TRBJ2-5; D may be TRBD1 or TRBD2 (6 bases each). V was clipped by 0 bases and J by 11 bases, with 17 bases between them. The CDR3 loop spans 14 amino acids. Germline V gene lookup returns CDR1 SGHRS and CDR2 YFSETQ. Here the CDR3 reads CASSLGVSGGAQYF. In nucleotides, the CDR3 is TGCGCCAGCAGCTTGGGGGTCTCCGGGGGCGCACAGTACTTC.

This chain links TRBV4-2 with TRBJ2-1; 13 bases line up with TRBD2. With 3 bases clipped from V and 4 bases from J, the junction kept 6 bases outside the gene matches. The CDR3 runs to 17 residues. CDR1 LGHNA and CDR2 YNFKEQ come from the germline V gene. In DNA, the CDR3 is TGTGCCAGCAGCCACGGACTAGCGGGAGATTTATACAATGAGCAGTTCTTC. Amino acid sequence: CASSHGLAGDLYNEQFF.

The V and J genes are TRBV18 and TRBJ2-1; 9 nucleotides align to TRBD2. Trimming took 3 bases from V and 2 from J; bases not matched to a gene: 2. CDR1 and CDR2 from the germline V gene are KGHSH and LQKENI. The CDR3 contains 15 residues. DNA for the CDR3: TGTGCCAGCTCACCCGGACTAGCGACCTACAATGAGCAGTTCTTC. The encoded protein is CASSPGLATYNEQFF.

This clone has more than one count but fewer than ten. The rearrangement uses TRBV7-9 and TRBJ2-2; the D gene is possibly TRBD1 (5 bases). V lost 5 bases and J 9 bases, leaving 16 bases between the germline ends. Germline assignment: CDR1 SEHNR and CDR2 FQNEAQ (reference sequence). The CDR3 loop spans 14 amino acids. This CDR3 reads CASSPLPGSRELFF. In DNA form, the CDR3 reads TGTGCCAGCAGCCCGTTGCCAGGGTCAAGGGAGCTGTTTTTT.

This clone has only one observation. The chain recombines TRBV25-1 with TRBJ2-7; no reliable D call. The germline V gene has CDR1 MGHDK and CDR2 SYGVNS. CDR3 length equals 14 residues. Trimming left V 5 bases short and J 4 bases short, with 15 bases between. The CDR3 DNA reads as TGTGCCAGCAGTAGAGGACCCCCCAGTTACGAGCAGTACTTC. As protein: CASSRGPPSYEQYF.

This clone was counted once. The rearrangement uses TRBV5-5 and TRBJ1-5; D is unresolved. Germline V gives CDR1 SGHKS, CDR2 YYEKEE (reference sequence). V gave up 2 bases and J gave up 4 bases, with 25 bases separating them. This CDR3 region has 19 residues. Here the CDR3 DNA reads TGTGCCAGCAGCTTTATACCCCGGCGGAAGCCCCCGGGGAATCAGCCCCAGCATTTT. This codes for CASSFIPRRKPPGNQPQHF.

This chain links TRBV2 with TRBJ1-5, with 7 nucleotides matching TRBD1. CDR1 and CDR2 from the germline V gene are SNHLY and FYNNEI. The V segment lost 6 bases and the J segment 2 bases; nucleotides outside the gene matches: 7. The CDR3 spans 15 residues. CDR3 sequence: CASRGTEIRNQPQHF. DNA for the CDR3: TGTGCCAGCAGGGGGACAGAGATTCGCAATCAGCCCCAGCATTTT.

In this sample, this clone turned up a few times. The chain has TRBV4-3 and TRBJ2-2; 12 nucleotides align to TRBD2. The ends lost 0 bases at V and 6 bases at J; junction bases unmatched: 14. CDR3 length equals 20 residues. CDR1 is LGHNA and CDR2 is YSLEER in the germline V gene. The CDR3 DNA follows: TGCGCCAGCAGCCAAGATTATGTCGCCGAGCTAGCGGGAGGGGCCGGGGAGCTGTTTTTT. Translating it yields CASSQDYVAELAGGAGELFF.